The 17 T cell receptor beta chains reported below all come from one sample, sequenced in a study of T cell repertoires in cytomegalovirus infection. MiXCR, applied by TCRdb to the reads, yields one record per CDR3 protein. The sample yields about 740,000 distinct CDR3 sequences, 35% to 45% seen once. Sequencing was done on a sample of PBMCs. The receptors were sampled from a human donor in good health (CMV status not recorded). Some clones in this sample may be carry-over from other donors' samples.

This clonotype was observed once. The chain employs TRBV6-1 and TRBJ2-7, with D perhaps matching TRBD1 (5 bases). V was pared by 4 bases and J by 4 bases, with 14 bases between. Germline CDR1 and CDR2: MNHNS and SASEGT. This CDR3 is 14 amino acids long. The CDR3: CASSVSTGFYEQYF. CDR3 DNA sequence: TGTGCCAGCAGTGTTTCTACAGGCTTTTACGAGCAGTACTTC.

The CDR3 sequence is CASSLMGYDQPQHF. The CDR3 DNA reads as TGTGCCAGCAGCTTAATGGGGTATGATCAGCCCCAGCATTTT. The chain is built from TRBV13 and TRBJ1-5; D ambiguous. V was clipped by 2 bases and J by 5 bases, with 10 bases between them. The CDR3 has 14 amino acids. Looked up from germline, CDR1 is PRHDT and CDR2 is FYEKMQ (reference sequence).

This rearrangement joins TRBV29-1 to TRBJ1-1; D is uncertain. CDR3 length: 12 amino acids. Germline lookup yields CDR1 SQVTM and CDR2 ANQGSEA. V shed 7 bases and J shed 6 bases, with 15 bases lying between them. Here the CDR3 reads CSALRVGAEAFF. In DNA, the CDR3 is TGCAGCGCCCTCCGAGTGGGTGCTGAAGCTTTCTTT.

The chain couples TRBV28 to TRBJ2-5; TRBD2 matches 9 bases. Germline CDR1 and CDR2: MDHEN and SYDVKM. J gave up 7 bases and V 6 bases, and 9 bases lay outside the gene matches. The CDR3 sequence is 14 residues long. CDR3 sequence reads: CASRSGGPSWTQYF. CDR3 sequence (DNA): TGTGCCAGCAGAAGCGGGGGGCCGTCATGGACCCAGTACTTC. Complete variable domain (other parts from reference TRBV28 and TRBJ2-5): DVKVTQSSRYLVKRTGEKVFLECVQDMDHENMFWYRQDPGLGLRLIYFSYDVKMKEKGDIPEGYSVSREKKERFSLILESASTNQTSMYLCASRSGGPSWTQYFGPGTRLLVL.

The chain links TRBV4-1 to TRBJ2-7; 7 nucleotides line up with TRBD1. Germline V lookup: CDR1 MGHRA, CDR2 YSYEKL. This CDR3 contains 16 residues. V shed 0 bases, J shed 3 bases, and the junction held 8 bases outside the gene matches. The DNA for the CDR3 is TGCGCCAGCAGCCAAGAAGGGACAGTTAATGTCTACGAGCAGTACTTC. The encoded protein is CASSQEGTVNVYEQYF.

This clonotype has a handful of counts. This sequence joins TRBV7-2 and TRBJ1-5, with D unresolved. Trimming removed 3 bases from V and 0 bases from J, with 12 bases in between. In germline, CDR1 is SGHTA, CDR2 FQGNSA. CDR3 length equals 16 residues. The CDR3 protein is CASSLSGRISNQPQHF. DNA of the CDR3: TGTGCCAGCAGCTTGTCCGGACGGATTAGCAATCAGCCCCAGCATTTT.

Regarding this clonotype: The junction differs from germline at one of its ends, possibly a read error. The chain is built from TRBV12-3 or TRBV12-4 and TRBJ1-1, with no clear D. The CDR3 is made up of 12 amino acids. This CDR3 is CDSSLPSTEAFF. For the CDR3, the DNA is TGTGACAGCAGTTTACCTAGCACTGAAGCTTTCTTT.

CDR3 residues: CATGQPSIQYF. The DNA of the CDR3 is TGTGCCACCGGACAACCGTCCATTCAGTACTTC. The rearrangement joins TRBV6-6 to TRBJ2-4; possible D gene TRBD1, 5 bases. This CDR3 has 11 residues. The germline V and J ends were trimmed by 10 bases and 9 bases, with 13 bases remaining between them. Germline loops: CDR1 MNHNY, CDR2 SVGAGI (reference sequence).

This chain uses TRBV28 with TRBJ2-5; maybe TRBD1 (6 bases). The CDR3 totals 14 residues. From germline, CDR1 is MDHEN and CDR2 SYDVKM. V shed 7 bases and J shed 1 base, with 13 bases lying between them. Here the CDR3 reads CASTNPGAQETQYF. CDR3 nucleotide sequence: TGTGCCAGCACAAATCCAGGGGCCCAAGAGACCCAGTACTTC. Full variable domain (rest looked up from reference TRBV28 and TRBJ2-5): DVKVTQSSRYLVKRTGEKVFLECVQDMDHENMFWYRQDPGLGLRLIYFSYDVKMKEKGDIPEGYSVSREKKERFSLILESASTNQTSMYLCASTNPGAQETQYFGPGTRLLVL.

V gene TRBV20-1 combines with J gene TRBJ2-2; 10 bases are a match to TRBD2. CDR1 and CDR2 from the germline V gene are DFQATT and SNEGSKA (reference sequence). This CDR3 has 14 residues. V trimming: 3 bases; J trimming: 6 bases; junction bases outside the gene matches: 4. CDR3 bases: TGCAGTGCTAGGCTTAGCGGGGGGCCCGGGGAGCTGTTTTTT. Its translation is CSARLSGGPGELFF.

This clonotype was seen ten or more times. This rearrangement joins TRBV12-3 or TRBV12-4 to TRBJ1-1; D is perhaps TRBD1 (5 bases). V was clipped by 3 bases and J by 5 bases, with 10 bases between them. This CDR3 is built from 13 residues. The CDR3 DNA is TGTGCCAGCAGTTTTCGACAGATAACTGAAGCTTTCTTT. This sequence encodes CASSFRQITEAFF.

This clonotype has a handful of counts. The rearrangement joins TRBV28 to TRBJ1-1; 9 bases agree with TRBD1. This CDR3 contains 14 residues. CDR1 and CDR2 from the germline V gene are MDHEN and SYDVKM. J was trimmed by 7 bases and V by 6 bases; bases with no gene match: 9. The DNA of the CDR3 is TGTGCCAGCAGGAACAGGGGGCGCCCCGTTGAAGCTTTCTTT. Amino acid sequence: CASRNRGRPVEAFF.

To note about this clonotype: This sequence may be a read error, since a much larger clone differs from it by one base. The chain recombines TRBV12-3 or TRBV12-4 with TRBJ1-2; 12 bases line up with TRBD1. The CDR3 contains 14 residues. This chain's CDR3 is CARSLGQGARGYTF. The CDR3 nucleotides are TGTGCCCGCAGTTTGGGACAGGGGGCGCGTGGCTACACCTTC.

This clonotype was seen repeatedly, ten times or more. This chain uses TRBV10-3 with TRBJ1-6; D might be TRBD1 (5 bases). Germline V lookup: CDR1 ENHRY, CDR2 SYGVKD. The CDR3 consists of 15 residues. V gave up 2 bases and J gave up 6 bases, with 11 bases separating them. This CDR3 is CAISEDSEVNSPLHF. The CDR3 nucleotides are TGTGCCATCAGTGAGGACAGCGAAGTTAATTCACCCCTCCACTTT.

The chain joins TRBV19 to TRBJ2-3, with D possibly being TRBD1 (6 bases). V lost 5 bases and J lost 0, with 9 bases in between. Looked up from germline, CDR1 is LNHDA and CDR2 is SQIVND (reference sequence). The CDR3 loop spans 14 amino acids. CDR3 bases: TGTGCCAGTAGTTGGGACATTAGCACAGATACGCAGTATTTT. Protein sequence: CASSWDISTDTQYF.

The chain uses TRBV29-1 and TRBJ2-4; no reliable D call. V dropped 1 base and J dropped 7 bases, with 5 bases sitting between them. The germline CDR1 and CDR2 sequences are SQVTM and ANQGSEA. The length of the CDR3 is 11 residues. This chain's CDR3 is CSVEVGNIQYF. The DNA of the CDR3 is TGCAGCGTTGAAGTCGGGAACATTCAGTACTTC.

This clonotype was seen many times. This chain's CDR3 is CASSSRPMTTTRPTEAFF. CDR3 nucleotide sequence: TGTGCCAGCAGCTCCCGCCCTATGACAACCACGCGTCCCACTGAAGCTTTCTTT. The V and J genes are TRBV7-8 and TRBJ1-1; unclear D gene. V lost 4 bases and J 4 bases, leaving 25 bases between the germline ends. The CDR3 is 18 residues long. Germline lookup yields CDR1 SGHVS and CDR2 FQNEAQ.